The clone carrying this T cell receptor beta chain was detected many times. Germline-derived CDR1 and CDR2 are SGHRS and YFSETQ. Unmatched junction bases numbered 11, after V lost 4 bases and J lost 5 bases. The CDR3 has 15 amino acids. The data belong to a study of T cells after yellow fever vaccination. TCRdb re-analysed the 5' RACE reads in MiXCR, keeping a single row per CDR3 protein. Of more than 110,000 distinct CDR3 sequences in the sample, under 8% were seen once. The sequences come from CD4+ T cells sorted from PBMCs, collected 10 days after the yellow fever booster vaccination. This TCR was sampled from a man in his thirties or forties who received the YFV17D yellow fever vaccine. The rearrangement uses TRBV5-1 and TRBJ2-5, with TRBD2 matching over 7 bases. Written as DNA, the CDR3 is TGCGCCAGCAGCCGACTCCCGGGAGGAGACGAGACCCAGTACTTC. Its protein product is CASSRLPGGDETQYF.